This T cell receptor beta chain derives from a study of shared clonotypes between healthy human individuals. Study as a whole: A few men and a couple of women, aged 18 to 49, were donors. General study results and limits: Clonotype sharing among donors was thought likely to change with sequencing depth. The low donor count limited represented genetic and exposure-history diversity.

In the original processing: Filtering differed for immunoSEQ, which gave only junction sequences without quality scores. The protocol was immunoSEQ multiplex PCR, while the TCRdb copy is restricted to in-frame clones and leaves out a portion. That table gives V, J and clone size, and the DNA gave D and trimming. The profile shows about 700,000 clones, roughly 94% of them singletons. Germline assignment: CDR1 SGHRS and CDR2 YFSETQ. V was clipped by 3 bases and J by 6 bases, with 8 bases between them. The CDR3 length is 12 residues. The naive CD8 fraction comprised CD45RO-negative cells positively selected for CCR7 and excluded terminally differentiated effector memory CD45RA+ cells. Notes on this clone: The antigen remains unidentified.

The TCR originated in a young man in good health. The chain employs TRBV5-1 and TRBJ2-3; D unresolved. The source material was naive CD8+ T cells sorted from blood. The CDR3 sequence is CASSSLSDTQYF. The DNA of the CDR3 is TGCGCCAGCAGCTCACTCTCGGATACGCAGTATTTT.